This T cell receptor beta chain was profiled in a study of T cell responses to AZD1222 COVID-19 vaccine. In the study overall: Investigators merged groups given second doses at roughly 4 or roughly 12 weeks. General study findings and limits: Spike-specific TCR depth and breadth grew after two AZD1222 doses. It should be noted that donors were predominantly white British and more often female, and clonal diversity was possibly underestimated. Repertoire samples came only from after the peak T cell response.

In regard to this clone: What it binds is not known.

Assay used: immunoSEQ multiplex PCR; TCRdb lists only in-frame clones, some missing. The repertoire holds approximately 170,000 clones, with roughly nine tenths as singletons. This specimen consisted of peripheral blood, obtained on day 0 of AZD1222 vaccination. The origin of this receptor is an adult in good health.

CDR3 protein: CATEQREAGANVLTF. The CDR3 coding sequence is TGTGCCACCGAACAAAGGGAGGCTGGGGCCAACGTCCTGACTTTC. The chain is built from TRBV19 and TRBJ2-6; a possible D gene is TRBD2 (6 bases). This CDR3 has 15 amino acids. CDR1 is LNHDA and CDR2 is SQIVND in the germline V gene (reference sequence). Trimming pared 10 bases from V and 2 bases from J, leaving 15 bases between.